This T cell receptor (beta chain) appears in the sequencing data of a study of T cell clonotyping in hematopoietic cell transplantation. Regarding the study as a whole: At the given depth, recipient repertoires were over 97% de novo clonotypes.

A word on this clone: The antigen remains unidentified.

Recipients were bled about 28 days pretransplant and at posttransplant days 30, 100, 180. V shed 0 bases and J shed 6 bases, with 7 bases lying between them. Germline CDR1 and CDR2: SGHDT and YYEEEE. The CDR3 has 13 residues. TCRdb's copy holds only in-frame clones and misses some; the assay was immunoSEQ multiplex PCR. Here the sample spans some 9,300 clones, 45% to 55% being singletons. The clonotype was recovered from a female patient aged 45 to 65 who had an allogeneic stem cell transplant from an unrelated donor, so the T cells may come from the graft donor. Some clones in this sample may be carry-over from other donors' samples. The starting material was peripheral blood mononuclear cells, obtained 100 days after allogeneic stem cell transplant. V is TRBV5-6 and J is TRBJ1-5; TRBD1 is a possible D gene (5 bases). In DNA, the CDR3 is TGTGCCAGCAGCTTGGGAAGGGGTCAGCCCCAGCATTTT. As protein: CASSLGRGQPQHF.